A selection of T cell receptor beta chains follows, all from one sample in a study of T cells in Graves' hyperthyroidism and ophthalmopathy. MiXCR, applied by TCRdb to the multiplex PCR reads, yields one record per CDR3 protein. The sample records about 770,000 distinct CDR3 sequences, around a sixth being singletons. Sequencing input: blood. Source of these receptors: a woman in her forties or fifties with Graves' hyperthyroidism that later progressed to Graves' ophthalmopathy. CDR3s include the opening cysteine and the closing phenylalanine or tryptophan. The order of the fields is D gene, V gene, CDR3 length, J gene, clone size, CDR3 DNA, CDR3 protein. The D gene is left open where the match is weak. Clone size is not always given. Where it is, it says once, few, many or a class for expanded clones.

.	TRBV27	14	TRBJ1-2	.	TGTGCCAGCAGTTTATCTATGTTTCAGGATGGCTACACCTTC	CASSLSMFQDGYTF
TRBD1	TRBV24-1	16	TRBJ2-1	.	TGTGCCACCAGTGACCCGGGACAGGGCTCCTACAATGAGCAGTTCTTC	CATSDPGQGSYNEQFF
.	TRBV14	16	TRBJ2-3	few	TGTGCCAGCAGCCAAGTCGGAGGGTCGAGCACAGATACGCAGTATTTT	CASSQVGGSSTDTQYF
TRBD2	TRBV27	13	TRBJ2-7	many	TGTGCCAGCAGCTTAGCGGGCACCTACGAGCAGTACTTC	CASSLAGTYEQYF
TRBD1	TRBV18	16	TRBJ1-4	many	TGTGCCAGCTCACTGCAAACCGGGACAGGGTTTGAAAAACTGTTTTTT	CASSLQTGTGFEKLFF
.	TRBV5-5	13	TRBJ2-1	.	TGTGCCAGCAGCTTGGAAGCTGGGGTCAAACAGTTCTTC	CASSLEAGVKQFF
.	TRBV10-3	12	TRBJ1-2	.	TGTGCCATCACTCGAGGAAACGGTGGCTACACCTTC	CAITRGNGGYTF
.	TRBV12-3/TRBV12-4	15	TRBJ1-4	many	TGTGCCAGCAGTCTCCAGAGGGGAATTGGGGAAAAACTGTTTTTT	CASSLQRGIGEKLFF
.	TRBV27	15	TRBJ1-2	many	TGTGCCAGCAGTTTATCGCCGACTCAGAAGACTGGCTACACCTTC	CASSLSPTQKTGYTF
.	TRBV27	13	TRBJ1-2	few	TGTGCCAGCAGTCGCGTCGGCGACGGGGGCTACACCTTC	CASSRVGDGGYTF
.	TRBV27	15	TRBJ2-6	few	TGTGCCAGCAGGGACACCCGCTCTGGGGCCAACGTCCTGACTTTC	CASRDTRSGANVLTF
TRBD2	TRBV24-1	17	TRBJ2-1	few	TGTGCCACCAGTGATCCTATAGCGGGAGGGTCCTACAATGAGCAGTTCTTC	CATSDPIAGGSYNEQFF
TRBD1	TRBV20-1	15	TRBJ1-5	many	TGCAGTGCCACGGACAGGGAGGGGGGCATTCAGCCCCAGCATTTT	CSATDREGGIQPQHF
TRBD1	TRBV5-1	17	TRBJ1-1	many	TGCGCCAGCAGCCCTTTAACAGGGGGGTACATGAACACTGAAGCTTTCTTT	CASSPLTGGYMNTEAFF
TRBD1	TRBV2	12	TRBJ1-1	many	TGTGCCAGGGCAGGGGGCACCACTGAAGCTTTCTTT	CARAGGTTEAFF